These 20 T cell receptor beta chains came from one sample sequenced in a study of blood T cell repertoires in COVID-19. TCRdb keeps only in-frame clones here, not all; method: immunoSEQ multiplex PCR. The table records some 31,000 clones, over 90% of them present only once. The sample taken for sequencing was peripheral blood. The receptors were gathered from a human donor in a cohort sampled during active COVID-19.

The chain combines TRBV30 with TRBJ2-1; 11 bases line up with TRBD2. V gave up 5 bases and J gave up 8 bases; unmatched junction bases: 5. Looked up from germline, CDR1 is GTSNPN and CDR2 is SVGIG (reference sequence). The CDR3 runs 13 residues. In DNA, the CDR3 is TGTGCCTGGTCTAGCGGGAGGATGGATGAGCAGTTCTTC. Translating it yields CAWSSGRMDEQFF.

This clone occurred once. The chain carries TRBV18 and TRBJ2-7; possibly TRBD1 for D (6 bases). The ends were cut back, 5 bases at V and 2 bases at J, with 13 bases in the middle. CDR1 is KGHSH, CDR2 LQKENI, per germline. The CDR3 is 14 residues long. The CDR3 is CASSATGQPYEQYF. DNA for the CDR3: TGTGCCAGCTCAGCTACCGGACAGCCCTACGAGCAGTACTTC.

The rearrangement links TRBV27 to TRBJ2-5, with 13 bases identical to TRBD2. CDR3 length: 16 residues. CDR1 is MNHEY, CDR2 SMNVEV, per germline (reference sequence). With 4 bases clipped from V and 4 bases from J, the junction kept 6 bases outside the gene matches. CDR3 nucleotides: TGTGCCAGCAGTTCAAGGACTAGCGGGAGACGAGAGACCCAGTACTTC. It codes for CASSSRTSGRRETQYF.

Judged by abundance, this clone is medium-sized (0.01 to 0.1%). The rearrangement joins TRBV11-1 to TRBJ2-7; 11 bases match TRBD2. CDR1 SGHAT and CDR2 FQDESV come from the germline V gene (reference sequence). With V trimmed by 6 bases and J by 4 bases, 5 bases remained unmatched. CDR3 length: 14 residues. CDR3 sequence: CASRSGTSGYEQYF. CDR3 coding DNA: TGTGCCAGCAGATCCGGGACTAGCGGATACGAGCAGTACTTC.

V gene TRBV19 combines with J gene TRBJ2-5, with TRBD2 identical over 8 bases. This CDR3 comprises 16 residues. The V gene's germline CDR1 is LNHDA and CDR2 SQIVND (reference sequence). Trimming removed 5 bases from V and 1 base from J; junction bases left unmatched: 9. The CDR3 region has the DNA TGTGCCAGTAGTTCTCTAGCGGGCGCCCTCCAAGAGACCCAGTACTTC. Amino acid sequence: CASSSLAGALQETQYF.

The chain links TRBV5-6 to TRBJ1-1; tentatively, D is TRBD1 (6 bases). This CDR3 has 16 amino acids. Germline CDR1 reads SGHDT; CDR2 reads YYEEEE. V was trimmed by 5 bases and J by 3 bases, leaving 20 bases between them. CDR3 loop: CASRSLAGALDTEAFF. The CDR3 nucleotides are TGTGCCAGCAGAAGCCTTGCGGGGGCGCTTGACACTGAAGCTTTCTTT.

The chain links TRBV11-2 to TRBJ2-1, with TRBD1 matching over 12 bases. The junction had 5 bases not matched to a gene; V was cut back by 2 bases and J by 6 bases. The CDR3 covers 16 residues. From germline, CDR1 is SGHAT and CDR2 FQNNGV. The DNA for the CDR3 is TGTGCCAGCAGCTTATCGGGACAGGGGGCTGTCAATGAGCAGTTCTTC. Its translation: CASSLSGQGAVNEQFF. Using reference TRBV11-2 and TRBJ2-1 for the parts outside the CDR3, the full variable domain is EAGVAQSPRYKIIEKRQSVAFWCNPISGHATLYWYQQILGQGPKLLIQFQNNGVVDDSQLPKDRFSAERLKGVDSTLKIQPAKLEDSAVYLCASSLSGQGAVNEQFFGPGTRLTVL.

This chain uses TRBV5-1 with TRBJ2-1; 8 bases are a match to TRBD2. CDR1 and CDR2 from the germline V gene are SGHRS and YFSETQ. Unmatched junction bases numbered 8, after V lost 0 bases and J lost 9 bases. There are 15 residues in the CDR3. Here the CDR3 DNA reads TGCGCCAGCAGCTTGGCAGGACTAGCTCACAGTGAGCAGTTCTTC. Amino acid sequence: CASSLAGLAHSEQFF.

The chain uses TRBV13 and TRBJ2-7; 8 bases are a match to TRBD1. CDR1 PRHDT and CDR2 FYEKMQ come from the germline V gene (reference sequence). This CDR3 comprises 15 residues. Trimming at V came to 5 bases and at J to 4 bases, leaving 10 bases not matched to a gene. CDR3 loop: CASSEENRQGYEQYF. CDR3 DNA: TGTGCCAGCAGCGAGGAAAATCGACAGGGGTACGAGCAGTACTTC.

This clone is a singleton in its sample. CDR3 in amino acids: CASSKGTGGAKNIQYF. In DNA form, the CDR3 reads TGTGCCAGCAGCAAAGGGACAGGGGGCGCCAAAAACATTCAGTACTTC. The V call is TRBV21-1, the J call TRBJ2-4; TRBD1, the table's D call, lacks a check against the DNA. TRBV21-1 has pseudogene status. This CDR3 region has 16 residues.

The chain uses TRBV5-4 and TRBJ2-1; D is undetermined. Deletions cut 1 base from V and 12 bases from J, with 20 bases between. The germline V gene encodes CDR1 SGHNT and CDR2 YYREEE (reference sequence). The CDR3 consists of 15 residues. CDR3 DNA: TGTGCCAGCAGCTTGAAAACTGACCCCCACTATTCGCAGTTCTTC. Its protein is CASSLKTDPHYSQFF.

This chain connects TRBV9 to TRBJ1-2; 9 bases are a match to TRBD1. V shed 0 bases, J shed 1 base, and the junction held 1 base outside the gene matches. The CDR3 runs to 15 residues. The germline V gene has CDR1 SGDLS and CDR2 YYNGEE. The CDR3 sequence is CASSVADRGNYGYTF. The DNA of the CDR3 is TGTGCCAGCAGCGTAGCGGACAGGGGTAACTATGGCTACACCTTC.

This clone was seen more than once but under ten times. The CDR3 loop is CASSQMTGKGQPQHF. In nucleotides, the CDR3 is TGTGCCAGCAGCCAAATGACAGGGAAGGGGCAGCCCCAGCATTTT. The chain recombines TRBV4-2 with TRBJ1-5; 7 bases agree with TRBD1. Germline trimming cut 2 bases from V and 7 bases from J; bases unmatched to any gene: 8. Germline CDR1 is LGHNA and CDR2 is YNFKEQ. This CDR3 comprises 15 residues.

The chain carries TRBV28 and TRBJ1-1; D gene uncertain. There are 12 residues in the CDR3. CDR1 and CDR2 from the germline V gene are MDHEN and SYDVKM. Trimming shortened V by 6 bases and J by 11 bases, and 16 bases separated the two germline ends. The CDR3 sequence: CASRPSVRGAFF. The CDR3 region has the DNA TGTGCCAGCAGACCCTCGGTCCGCGGGGCTTTCTTT.

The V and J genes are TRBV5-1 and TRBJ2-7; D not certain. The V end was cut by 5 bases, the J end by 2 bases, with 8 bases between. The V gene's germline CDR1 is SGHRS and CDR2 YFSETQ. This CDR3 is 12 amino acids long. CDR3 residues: CASSPPAYEQYF. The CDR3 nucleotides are TGCGCCAGCAGTCCTCCCGCCTACGAGCAGTACTTC.

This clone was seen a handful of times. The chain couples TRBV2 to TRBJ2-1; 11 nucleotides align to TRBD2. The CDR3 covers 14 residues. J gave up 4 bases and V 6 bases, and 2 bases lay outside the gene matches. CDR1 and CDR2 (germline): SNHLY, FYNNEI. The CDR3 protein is CASSGTSGYNEQFF. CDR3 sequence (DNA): TGTGCCAGCAGCGGGACTAGCGGTTACAATGAGCAGTTCTTC.

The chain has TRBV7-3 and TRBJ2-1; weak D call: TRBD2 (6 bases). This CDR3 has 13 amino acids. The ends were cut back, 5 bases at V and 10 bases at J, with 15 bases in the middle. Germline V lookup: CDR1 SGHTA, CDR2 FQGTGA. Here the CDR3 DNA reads TGTGCCAGCAGCCTTCAGGGAGGCGGCGAGCAGTTCTTC. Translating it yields CASSLQGGGEQFF.

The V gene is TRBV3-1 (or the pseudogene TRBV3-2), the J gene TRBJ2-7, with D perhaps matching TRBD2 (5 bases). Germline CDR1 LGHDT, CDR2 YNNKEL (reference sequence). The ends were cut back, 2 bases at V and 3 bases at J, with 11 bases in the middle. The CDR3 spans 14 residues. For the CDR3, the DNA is TGTGCCAGCAGCCAACGGGGAACCTACTACGAGCAGTACTTC. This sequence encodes CASSQRGTYYEQYF.

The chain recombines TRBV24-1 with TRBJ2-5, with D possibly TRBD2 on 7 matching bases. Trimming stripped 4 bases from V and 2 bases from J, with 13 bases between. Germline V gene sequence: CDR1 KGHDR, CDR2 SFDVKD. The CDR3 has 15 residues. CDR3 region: CATSDWGGGQETQYF. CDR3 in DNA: TGTGCCACCAGTGACTGGGGAGGGGGTCAAGAGACCCAGTACTTC.

CDR3 residues: CASSQGAYTDTQYF. The CDR3 DNA is TGTGCCAGCAGCCAGGGGGCCTACACAGATACGCAGTATTTT. J is TRBJ2-3 and V is TRBV7-9; 8 nucleotides align to TRBD1. Trimming removed 5 bases from V and 2 bases from J; junction bases left unmatched: 3. The CDR3 contains 14 residues. Germline CDR1 SEHNR, CDR2 FQNEAQ (reference sequence).